Sequencing of this T cell receptor beta chain was carried out in a study of blood T cell repertoires in COVID-19 (dated by TCRdb to about 2020). At the level of the whole study: ImmuneRACE Cohort 3 recovered participants were defined by two consecutive negative NP/OP PCR tests, healthcare professional clearance, or symptom resolution. Where available, HLA class I and class II types were taken from metadata supplied by the sample provider and were not determined by assay-based typing. Collaborator samples came from the United States, Italy and Spain and covered acute and convalescent phases of COVID-19. The samples were drawn from two sources: the first 160 participants of the ongoing ImmuneRACE study, and approximately 1,300 subjects contributed by 6 global collaborators. The material from the prospective study consisted of cDNA or gDNA derived from T cells, B-cell-depleted T cells, or PBMCs. The repertoires were released in a freely available public database meant as a resource for research on the immune response to SARS-CoV-2. The dataset comprised deeply sampled blood TCRbeta repertoires from subjects exposed to, actively infected with, or recovered from COVID-19. Nearly every sample came with metadata listing a de-identified subject ID, COVID-19 status, age in years and sex.

The junction shows trimming of 1 base on V and 0 bases on J, plus 7 bases between the germline ends. Inclusive of the bounding cysteine and phenylalanine, the CDR3 is 15 residues long. The CDR3 DNA has 45 bases and is translated from base 1. The germline V gene provides CDR1 MDHEN and CDR2 SYDVKM. The immunoSEQ Assay, a bias-controlled multiplex PCR, was used to amplify TCRbeta CDR3 regions from genomic DNA. The paper's data handling went like this. Within the assay, amplification of reference gene primers was used to estimate how many nucleated cells each sample contained. To quantify the absolute abundance of each unique TCRbeta CDR3 rearrangement, sequence reads were collapsed and filtered. For each sample, productive Simpson clonality was calculated as the square root of Simpson's diversity index over productive rearrangements. The immuneACCESS repertoire file appears here via TCRdb, limited to in-frame rearrangements. These files lack a portion of the clones; in checked studies, under half of the deficit traces to unresolved V genes, and the cause of the others is not known. That table is the source of V, J and clone size, and D and trimming were worked out from the DNA. For this sample there are roughly 200,000 clones; 86% appear just once. Approximately 3.3% of the sample is in the top ten clones.

What the work shows at the level of the full study, not this receptor alone: Clinical and demographic metadata were provided uncurated, with the amount varying by source and participant.

Participants in the prospective study were aged about 18 to 95 years, lived in about two dozen United States geographic areas, and enrolled through a virtual design. To assign participants to cohorts, the prospective study relied on clinical history that participants themselves reported in a screening survey and a study questionnaire. Mobile phlebotomists in the prospective study collected whole blood, serum and a nasopharyngeal or oropharyngeal swab from every participant. Additional blood draws and questionnaires over a roughly two-month period could optionally be provided by prospective study participants. Before DNA extraction, blood samples from the prospective study were shipped at room temperature or frozen. Worth noting for this clone: Its antigen is currently not known. No quality values exist for individual bases; no much larger clone is one base distant.

The source is a woman in her 50s in a cohort exposed to, infected with or recovered from COVID-19 (not recorded which). Sequences were obtained from PBMCs or T cells enriched from blood (not recorded which). The rearranged chain carries TRBV28 and TRBJ1-5; the D gene is not confidently resolved. The nucleotides are TGTGCCAGCAGTTTATCGACACCTAGCAATCAGCCCCAGCATTTT. This gives the protein CASSLSTPSNQPQHF.